The 21 T cell receptor beta chains below were found in one sample sequenced in a study of shared clonotypes between healthy human individuals. The assay was immunoSEQ multiplex PCR, and TCRdb's table has in-frame clones only and misses some. This sample has 2 million or so clones, with roughly 96% found just once. Sequenced: naive CD4+ T cells sorted from blood. Subset here: CD45RA+ positively selected. Receptors were obtained from a young man in good health.

The chain has TRBV4-1 and TRBJ2-1, with 7 bases that match TRBD1. This CDR3 is 15 amino acids long. Trimming at V came to 4 bases and at J to 8 bases, leaving 11 bases not matched to a gene. Germline CDR1 is MGHRA and CDR2 is YSYEKL. The CDR3 sequence: CASSRPGQSRDEQFF. The DNA of the CDR3 is TGCGCCAGCAGCCGCCCGGGACAGTCTAGGGATGAGCAGTTCTTC.

With regard to this clone: Other DNA sequences in the same sample also yield this CDR3. The CDR3 DNA reads as TGCGCCAGCAGCTTGGCGGGACAGGGCTACGAGCAGTACTTC. It encodes CASSLAGQGYEQYF. The gene calls are TRBV5-1 and TRBJ2-7, with TRBD1 matching over 9 bases. The germline CDR1 and CDR2 sequences are SGHRS and YFSETQ. J gave up 3 bases and V 0 bases, and 1 base lay outside the gene matches. The CDR3 spans 14 residues.

This rearrangement joins TRBV28 to TRBJ1-5; perhaps TRBD1 as D (6 bases). The CDR3 spans 15 residues. The ends were cut back, 5 bases at V and 0 bases at J, with 11 bases in the middle. Germline CDR1 reads MDHEN; CDR2 reads SYDVKM. In DNA form, the CDR3 reads TGTGCCAGCAGTCCCGCAGGGGTTAGCAATCAGCCCCAGCATTTT. It specifies CASSPAGVSNQPQHF.

Notes on this clone: Other nucleotide sequences in the sample specify the same CDR3. This chain joins TRBV5-1 and TRBJ2-3, with D perhaps matching TRBD2 (6 bases). CDR1 SGHRS and CDR2 YFSETQ come from the germline V gene. This CDR3 spans 15 amino acids. Trimming shortened V by 0 bases and J by 3 bases, and 11 bases separated the two germline ends. CDR3 sequence (DNA): TGCGCCAGCAGCTTGGATGGCAGCGGGACAGATACGCAGTATTTT. Its protein product is CASSLDGSGTDTQYF.

Comments on this clone: Other DNA sequences within the sample encode an identical CDR3. The chain employs TRBV4-3 and TRBJ1-2, with 10 bases matching TRBD1. Germline V CDR1 and CDR2: LGHNA, YSLEER. With V trimmed by 1 base and J by 1 base, 0 bases remained unmatched. CDR3 length equals 15 residues. CDR3: CASSQGDRGNYGYTF. As DNA, the CDR3 is TGCGCCAGCAGCCAAGGGGACAGGGGTAACTATGGCTACACCTTC.

This clone was detected only once. This rearrangement joins TRBV15 to TRBJ2-1; D is possibly TRBD1 or TRBD2 (5 bases each). Trimming left V 5 bases short and J 3 bases short, with 8 bases between. CDR3 size: 13 residues. CDR1 LNHNV and CDR2 YYDKDF come from the germline V gene (reference sequence). CDR3 in amino acids: CATSGGSYNEQFF. In nucleotides, the CDR3 is TGTGCCACCAGCGGGGGTAGCTACAATGAGCAGTTCTTC.

Note on this clone: Sequence at one end of the junction differs from germline and may be a read error. This chain joins TRBV18 and TRBJ2-2, with 8 bases that match TRBD1. Germline lookup yields CDR1 KGHSH and CDR2 LQKENI. The CDR3 has 16 amino acids. CDR3: CTSSPVPGQVSGELFF. CDR3 bases: TGTACCAGCTCACCGGTCCCGGGACAGGTATCCGGGGAGCTGTTTTTT.

This clone was found once. V usage is TRBV7-2 and J usage is TRBJ2-5; maybe TRBD1 (6 bases). V was shortened by 0 bases and J by 5 bases, with 16 bases between the two germline ends. The germline gives CDR1 SGHTA, CDR2 FQGNSA. The length of the CDR3 is 16 residues. The DNA for the CDR3 is TGTGCCAGCAGCTTAGCCGCAGGGGCAGTCGTGGAGACCCAGTACTTC. This translates into CASSLAAGAVVETQYF.

The genes are TRBV5-1 and TRBJ2-5, with D uncertain. V gave up 7 bases and J gave up 1 base, with 5 bases separating them. Germline assignment: CDR1 SGHRS and CDR2 YFSETQ. CDR3 length: 11 amino acids. CDR3 nucleotide sequence: TGCGCCAGCGCGATCCAAGAGACCCAGTACTTC. Its translation: CASAIQETQYF.

This rearrangement joins TRBV7-6 to TRBJ2-3; perhaps TRBD1 as D (6 bases). The CDR3 is 14 residues long. Germline V gene sequence: CDR1 SGHVS, CDR2 FNYEAQ. V gave up 5 bases and J gave up 2 bases, with 11 bases separating them. The CDR3 DNA is TGTGCCAGCAGCGCAGGGGAACTCACAGATACGCAGTATTTT. Translation gives CASSAGELTDTQYF.

The gene calls are TRBV11-2 and TRBJ2-5; D is unclear. The germline V and J ends were trimmed by 8 bases and 8 bases, with 12 bases remaining between them. The CDR3 contains 11 residues. The V gene's germline CDR1 is SGHAT and CDR2 FQNNGV. CDR3 DNA: TGTGCCAGCGAGGAACTGGGAACCCAGTACTTC. Translated: CASEELGTQYF.

The chain uses TRBV4-3 and TRBJ2-7; a possible D gene is TRBD1 (6 bases). Germline V gives CDR1 LGHNA, CDR2 YSLEER. Trimming shortened V by 0 bases and J by 2 bases, and 26 bases separated the two germline ends. The CDR3 contains 20 residues. The CDR3 nucleotides read TGCGCCAGCAGCCAAGAATCGAACAGCCAGGGGAAAAATTCGCCCTACGAGCAGTACTTC. It yields the protein CASSQESNSQGKNSPYEQYF.

This sequence joins TRBV30 and TRBJ1-5; D uncertain. In germline, CDR1 is GTSNPN, CDR2 SVGIG (reference sequence). V gave up 4 bases and J gave up 2 bases, with 6 bases separating them. The CDR3 extends over 12 amino acids. CDR3 region: CAWTSGNQPQHF. The DNA of the CDR3 is TGTGCCTGGACGTCGGGCAATCAGCCCCAGCATTTT.

This chain joins TRBV5-1 and TRBJ1-2; the match to TRBD1 covers 7 bases. Germline values: CDR1 SGHRS, CDR2 YFSETQ. The CDR3 has 15 amino acids. The ends lost 0 bases at V and 3 bases at J; junction bases unmatched: 5. The CDR3 nucleotides read TGCGCCAGCAGCTTGGATACAGGGGATTACTATGGCTACACCTTC. It yields the protein CASSLDTGDYYGYTF. The whole variable domain, filled in from reference TRBV5-1 and TRBJ1-2, reads KAGVTQTPRYLIKTRGQQVTLSCSPISGHRSVSWYQQTPGQGLQFLFEYFSETQRNKGNFPGRFSGRQFSNSRSEMNVSTLELGDSALYLCASSLDTGDYYGYTFGSGTRLTVV.

This chain links TRBV6-1 with TRBJ2-7; D might be TRBD1 (5 bases). There are 15 residues in the CDR3. In germline, CDR1 is MNHNS, CDR2 SASEGT. Trimming pared 6 bases from V and 0 bases from J, leaving 15 bases between. Here the CDR3 reads CASRGREWSSYEQYF. The DNA for the CDR3 is TGTGCCAGCAGGGGCAGGGAATGGAGCTCCTACGAGCAGTACTTC.

V is TRBV6-5 and J is TRBJ2-3; 12 nucleotides agree with TRBD2. Germline CDR1 is MNHEY and CDR2 is SVGAGI. This CDR3 region has 14 residues. The junction had 4 bases not matched to a gene; V was cut back by 5 bases and J by 7 bases. In DNA, the CDR3 is TGTGCCAGCAGTCTAGCGGGGGGGACGAATACGCAGTATTTT. This encodes CASSLAGGTNTQYF.

The chain is built from TRBV5-1 and TRBJ1-4; 10 positions match TRBD1. V shed 2 bases and J 8 bases; nucleotides not matched to a gene: 9. Germline CDR1 and CDR2: SGHRS and YFSETQ. The CDR3 is 16 amino acids. Here the CDR3 reads CASSFYGTGDREKLFF. The CDR3 bases are TGCGCCAGCAGCTTTTACGGGACAGGGGATCGGGAAAAACTGTTTTTT.

The genes are TRBV5-5 and TRBJ1-6; 7 nucleotides agree with TRBD1. From germline, CDR1 is SGHKS and CDR2 YYEKEE (reference sequence). The CDR3 covers 15 residues. V gave up 1 base and J gave up 6 bases; unmatched junction bases: 4. As DNA, the CDR3 is TGTGCCAGCAGCTTGCTGACAGGGACTAATTCACCCCTCCACTTT. This codes for CASSLLTGTNSPLHF. The full variable domain, completed using reference TRBV5-5 and TRBJ1-6, is DAGVTQSPTHLIKTRGQQVTLRCSPISGHKSVSWYQQVLGQGPQFIFQYYEKEERGRGNFPDRFSARQFPNYSSELNVNALLLGDSALYLCASSLLTGTNSPLHFGNGTRLTVT.

The chain joins TRBV28 to TRBJ1-1; D is undetermined. Per germline, CDR1 MDHEN and CDR2 SYDVKM. Trimming removed 6 bases at V and 2 bases at J, with 19 bases between. CDR3 length: 16 amino acids. The DNA for the CDR3 is TGTGCCAGCAGAACCCAAGGATCGACAAGCAACACTGAAGCTTTCTTT. Encoded protein: CASRTQGSTSNTEAFF.

Concerning this clone itself: This may arise from a read error, as a much more abundant clone is one base away. Other nucleotide sequences from this sample produce the same CDR3. The chain combines TRBV4-3 with TRBJ2-7; tentative D call: TRBD2 (6 bases). CDR3 length: 15 amino acids. Germline CDR1 and CDR2: LGHNA and YSLEER. With 1 base removed from V and 3 bases from J, the gap between germline ends came to 13 bases. DNA of the CDR3: TGCGCCAGCAGCCAAGTCCTAGCGACATACTACGAGCAGTACTTC. This sequence encodes CASSQVLATYYEQYF.

For this clone: Being one base from a much bigger clone, this may be a read error. This specimen includes other DNA sequences encoding the same CDR3. This rearrangement joins TRBV11-1 to TRBJ2-7, with TRBD2 identical over 7 bases. Unmatched junction bases numbered 7, after V lost 5 bases and J lost 6 bases. Germline lookup yields CDR1 SGHAT and CDR2 FQDESV (reference sequence). This CDR3 comprises 13 residues. DNA of the CDR3: TGTGCCAGCAGCCTCTTCGCGGGGGTCGAGCAGTACTTC. Translation: CASSLFAGVEQYF.